These 23 T cell receptor beta chains were all obtained from the same sample, sequenced in a study of T cell responses to AZD1222 COVID-19 vaccine. The protocol was immunoSEQ multiplex PCR, while the TCRdb copy is restricted to in-frame clones and leaves out a portion. The sample lists 80,000 or so clones; nearly 90% were seen once. Sequencing was performed on peripheral blood, taken on day 0 of AZD1222 vaccination. The source is an adult in good health.

The chain is built from TRBV19 and TRBJ1-3; no clear D. Trimming removed 5 bases at V and 10 bases at J, with 24 bases between. Germline lookup yields CDR1 LNHDA and CDR2 SQIVND (reference sequence). The length of the CDR3 is 16 residues. The CDR3, as DNA: TGTGCCAGTAGTGTACCGGACGGATTTTTTGCAGAGACCATATATTTT. Encoded protein: CASSVPDGFFAETIYF.

This chain links TRBV7-8 with TRBJ1-1; TRBD1 is a possible D gene (5 bases). The V gene's germline CDR1 is SGHVS and CDR2 FQNEAQ. The CDR3 consists of 14 residues. Trimming pared 6 bases from V and 3 bases from J, leaving 14 bases between. CDR3 nucleotides: TGTGCCAGCAGGTTGACCCTGGGGGACACTGAAGCTTTCTTT. Translation gives CASRLTLGDTEAFF.

The chain links TRBV20-1 to TRBJ2-1; D gene uncertain. V was pared by 3 bases and J by 0 bases, with 0 bases between. Germline lookup yields CDR1 DFQATT and CDR2 SNEGSKA (reference sequence). The CDR3 extends over 11 amino acids. The CDR3 is CSASSYNEQFF. The CDR3 bases are TGCAGTGCTAGCTCCTACAATGAGCAGTTCTTC.

This chain links TRBV28 with TRBJ1-1, with TRBD1 matching over 7 bases. The trim removed 5 bases at V and 0 bases at J, leaving 6 bases unmatched. This CDR3 has 15 residues. Per the germline V gene, CDR1 is MDHEN and CDR2 is SYDVKM. CDR3 sequence reads: CASSPPGQMNTEAFF. The DNA for the CDR3 is TGTGCCAGCAGTCCCCCGGGACAGATGAACACTGAAGCTTTCTTT.

The chain recombines TRBV27 with TRBJ2-7; weak D call: TRBD2 (6 bases). Between the trimmed V and J ends, which lost 9 bases and 0 bases, there was a span of 12 bases. The V gene's germline CDR1 is MNHEY and CDR2 SMNVEV (reference sequence). There are 13 residues in the CDR3. Written as DNA, the CDR3 is TGTGCCAGTTCCGGGGGAGCCTCCTACGAGCAGTACTTC. The encoded protein is CASSGGASYEQYF.

This chain joins TRBV14 and TRBJ2-7, with 7 positions matching TRBD2. V was clipped by 2 bases and J by 1 base; unmatched bases: 5. CDR3 length equals 15 residues. Germline CDR1 SGHDN, CDR2 FVKESK. DNA of the CDR3: TGTGCCAGCAGCCAAAGGGACTATCCTTCCTACGAGCAGTACTTC. Translating it yields CASSQRDYPSYEQYF.

This clone was observed a single time. The chain links TRBV9 to TRBJ2-3; TRBD2 matches 11 bases. The CDR3 is 18 residues long. V gave up 4 bases and J gave up 1 base; unmatched junction bases: 11. The germline V gene has CDR1 SGDLS and CDR2 YYNGEE. CDR3 region: CASSRLGGTSGRTDTQYF. CDR3 sequence (DNA): TGTGCCAGCAGCCGATTGGGAGGGACTAGCGGACGCACAGATACGCAGTATTTT.

The V and J genes are TRBV20-1 and TRBJ2-3; D call uncertain. The CDR3 runs to 14 residues. V gave up 3 bases and J gave up 1 base, with 11 bases separating them. CDR1 and CDR2 from the germline V gene are DFQATT and SNEGSKA (reference sequence). The CDR3 DNA reads as TGCAGTGCTAGTGGTGTGGCAGGCACAGATACGCAGTATTTT. This sequence encodes CSASGVAGTDTQYF.

The rearrangement uses TRBV5-8 and TRBJ1-3; TRBD1 matches 8 bases. Germline CDR1 and CDR2: SGHTS and YDEGEE. The CDR3 length is 17 residues. V was pared by 0 bases and J by 0 bases, with 5 bases of the junction left unmatched. The DNA of the CDR3 is TGTGCCAGCAGCTTGGGGACAGGGATCGACTCTGGAAACACCATATATTTT. Translated: CASSLGTGIDSGNTIYF.

This chain connects TRBV6-6 to TRBJ2-5, with TRBD1 matching over 11 bases. Germline V gives CDR1 MNHNY, CDR2 SVGAGI (reference sequence). Unmatched junction bases numbered 3, after V lost 2 bases and J lost 1 base. The CDR3 totals 16 residues. CDR3 nucleotides: TGTGCCAGCAGTTACACCGGGACAGGGGGCCAAGAGACCCAGTACTTC. This encodes CASSYTGTGGQETQYF.

V is TRBV9 and J is TRBJ2-7; D uncertain. Looked up from germline, CDR1 is SGDLS and CDR2 is YYNGEE. V was trimmed by 2 bases and J by 0 bases, leaving 6 bases between them. The CDR3 is 13 residues long. The chain's CDR3 is CASSVGDSYEQYF. Written as DNA, the CDR3 is TGTGCCAGCAGCGTGGGCGACTCCTACGAGCAGTACTTC.

CDR3 sequence: CASSEGLAGALDTQYF. CDR3 DNA sequence: TGTGCCAGCAGTGAGGGACTAGCGGGAGCGTTAGATACGCAGTATTTT. The chain carries TRBV2 and TRBJ2-3; 14 bases are a match to TRBD2. The V and J ends lost 3 bases and 5 bases, in that order; junction bases with no gene match: 4. CDR1 and CDR2 from the germline V gene are SNHLY and FYNNEI. The CDR3 runs 16 residues.

The genes are TRBV25-1 and TRBJ1-2; D possibly corresponds to TRBD1 (5 bases). CDR1 and CDR2 from the germline V gene are MGHDK and SYGVNS. This CDR3 region has 13 residues. The V and J ends lost 2 bases and 3 bases respectively, with 7 bases between them. CDR3: CASSEQGDYGYTF. The CDR3 bases are TGTGCCAGCAGTGAACAGGGTGACTATGGCTACACCTTC.

This chain connects TRBV9 to TRBJ1-2, with D unclear. The V end lost 0 bases, the J end lost 4 bases, and 19 bases lay between the germline ends. The CDR3 runs to 17 residues. Germline lookup yields CDR1 SGDLS and CDR2 YYNGEE. The CDR3 DNA reads TGTGCCAGCAGCGTAGAGGGCAGGCCCGGCTATGCCTATGGCTACACCTTC. It codes for CASSVEGRPGYAYGYTF.

V and J are TRBV7-9 and TRBJ2-1; 8 positions match TRBD2. Germline CDR1 is SEHNR and CDR2 is FQNEAQ (reference sequence). This CDR3 has 15 residues. V lost 1 base, J lost 8 bases, and 7 bases stayed unmatched. Here the CDR3 reads CASSLGSGRGDEQFF. CDR3 sequence (DNA): TGTGCCAGCAGCTTAGGAAGCGGGAGAGGGGATGAGCAGTTCTTC.

V gene TRBV19 combines with J gene TRBJ1-5; D is undetermined. Germline V gives CDR1 LNHDA, CDR2 SQIVND (reference sequence). V gave up 2 bases and J gave up 1 base, with 3 bases separating them. The CDR3 length is 13 residues. The CDR3 DNA reads TGTGCCAGTAGTATAAAGAGCAATCAGCCCCAGCATTTT. The encoded protein is CASSIKSNQPQHF. Combining the CDR3 with reference TRBV19 and TRBJ1-5 gives the whole variable domain DGGITQSPKYLFRKEGQNVTLSCEQNLNHDAMYWYRQDPGQGLRLIYYSQIVNDFQKGDIAEGYSVSREKKESFPLTVTSAQKNPTAFYLCASSIKSNQPQHFGDGTRLSIL.

This clone was counted a single time. The chain links TRBV7-9 to TRBJ2-1; D gene unclear. V lost 8 bases to trimming and J lost 2 bases, with 10 bases between them. The CDR3 spans 13 residues. From germline, CDR1 is SEHNR and CDR2 FQNEAQ (reference sequence). In DNA, the CDR3 is TGTGCCAGCGGGCCAACCACCTACAATGAGCAGTTCTTC. Translated: CASGPTTYNEQFF.

As DNA, the CDR3 is TGTGCCAGCTCACCGGCCCGTACAGATAATTCACCCCTCCACTTT. Encoded protein: CASSPARTDNSPLHF. V gene TRBV18 combines with J gene TRBJ1-6; no clear D gene. There are 15 residues in the CDR3. Between the trimmed V and J ends, which lost 3 bases and 5 bases, there was a span of 11 bases. Germline CDR1 reads KGHSH; CDR2 reads LQKENI.

The table lists this clone with a few counts. The CDR3 nucleotides are TGTGCCATCGGTGGCAGGGTCAATTCACCCCTCCACTTT. It specifies CAIGGRVNSPLHF. V is TRBV10-3 and J is TRBJ1-6, with a weak D call TRBD1 (5 bases). V was trimmed by 8 bases and J by 7 bases, leaving 12 bases between them. Germline assignment: CDR1 ENHRY and CDR2 SYGVKD. The CDR3 extends over 13 amino acids.

The V and J genes are TRBV30 and TRBJ2-2; 10 bases are a match to TRBD2. The CDR3 has 16 residues. Germline CDR1 and CDR2: GTSNPN and SVGIG (reference sequence). V dropped 4 bases and J dropped 3; count of bases not matched to a gene: 8. The CDR3 DNA reads TGTGCCTGGATGCCTAGCGGGAGAGACTACACCGGGGAGCTGTTTTTT. As protein: CAWMPSGRDYTGELFF.

J is TRBJ1-2 and V is TRBV29-1, with D unresolved. Trimming removed 7 bases at V and 4 bases at J, with 10 bases between. In germline, CDR1 is SQVTM, CDR2 ANQGSEA. The CDR3 length is 11 residues. The CDR3 sequence is CSGTGPYGYTF. The CDR3 DNA is TGCAGCGGCACGGGCCCCTATGGCTACACCTTC.

This clone was observed a few times. V is TRBV7-9 and J is TRBJ1-1, with 7 bases fitting TRBD1. Germline V gene data show CDR1 as SEHNR and CDR2 as FQNEAQ (reference sequence). With V trimmed by 5 bases and J by 5 bases, 8 bases remained unmatched. The length of the CDR3 is 14 residues. CDR3 in DNA: TGTGCCAGCAGCCAAGCCGACAGGGTGACTGAAGCTTTCTTT. Translation: CASSQADRVTEAFF.

The chain couples TRBV30 to TRBJ2-7; D unresolved. Germline values: CDR1 GTSNPN, CDR2 SVGIG (reference sequence). V gave up 1 base and J gave up 5 bases, with 3 bases separating them. The CDR3 is 10 amino acids. CDR3 region: CAWSEHEQYF. In DNA form, the CDR3 reads TGTGCCTGGAGTGAGCACGAGCAGTACTTC.